The clone carrying this T cell receptor beta chain has a count of ten or more. No antigen is known for it. The sample is drawn from a study of T cells in Graves' hyperthyroidism and ophthalmopathy. At the level of the study: Peripheral blood samples were taken at initial diagnosis, prior to any treatment.

Each diagnosis was grounded in clinical symptoms, serum thyroxine and TRAb, thyroid ultrasound, and orbital computed tomography. The investigators amplified TCR beta CDR3 regions from RNA transcripts. The study used the HTBI primer set for a first-round RT-PCR of the TCR CDR3. TCRdb reprocessed the multiplex PCR reads via MiXCR and lists one record per CDR3 protein. The data show 500,000 or so distinct CDR3 sequences, about a sixth seen once. Regarding the study as a whole: Separating ophthalmopathy from stable hyperthyroidism was achieved by a 13 V-J model. Model output signaled ophthalmopathy a median roughly 6.5 months ahead of onset.

The sequence was obtained from a woman under 30 with Graves' ophthalmopathy. Material: blood.

The CDR3 spells CASSVATGNTEAFF. The CDR3 nucleotides read TGTGCCAGCAGCGTCGCGACAGGGAACACTGAAGCTTTCTTT. This sequence joins TRBV14 and TRBJ1-1, with D perhaps TRBD1 (6 bases). CDR3 size: 14 residues. The germline V gene encodes CDR1 SGHDN and CDR2 FVKESK. Trimming shortened V by 5 bases and J by 1 base, and 11 bases separated the two germline ends.